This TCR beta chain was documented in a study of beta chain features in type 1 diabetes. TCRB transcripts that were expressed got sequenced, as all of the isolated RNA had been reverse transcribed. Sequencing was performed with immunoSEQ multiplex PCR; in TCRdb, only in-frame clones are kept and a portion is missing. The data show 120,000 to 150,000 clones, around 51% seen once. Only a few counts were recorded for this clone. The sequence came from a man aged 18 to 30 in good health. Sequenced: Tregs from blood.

The DNA of the CDR3 is TGTGCCAGCAGTTTATCAGCCGCCGCTAGCTGGGAAAAACTGTTTTTT. Translating gives CASSLSAAASWEKLFF. The chain recombines TRBV27 with TRBJ1-4; no clear D gene. The germline CDR1 and CDR2 sequences are MNHEY and SMNVEV (reference sequence). V was clipped by 0 bases and J by 8 bases, with 16 bases between them. The CDR3 runs to 16 residues. The variable domain in full, completed from reference TRBV27 and TRBJ1-4, reads EAQVTQNPRYLITVTGKKLTVTCSQNMNHEYMSWYRQDPGLGLRQIYYSMNVEVTDKGDVPEGYKVSRKEKRNFPLILESPSPNQTSLYFCASSLSAAASWEKLFFGSGTQLSVL.